This T cell receptor beta chain was identified during a study of control samples from healthy donors and cancer patients. Assay: immunoSEQ multiplex PCR; the TCRdb copy retains only in-frame clones and omits some. The sample yields about 82,000 clones, roughly 93% seen once. The V and J ends lost 4 bases and 10 bases respectively, with 16 bases between them. This CDR3 region has 13 residues. Germline CDR1 and CDR2: LGHNA and YNFKEQ. V usage is TRBV4-2 and J usage is TRBJ1-2, with D unclear. Sequencing was carried out using blood. The clonotype was recovered from a woman under 30 in good health. CDR3 DNA: TGTGCCAGCAGCCCGGGCGGACTGGTCGACTACACCTTC. It codes for CASSPGGLVDYTF.